This T cell receptor (beta chain) comes out of a study of CD8 T cells in ankylosing spondylitis. Study results and limitations: Clones tied to disease were said to be significantly enriched in matched ankylosing spondylitis synovial fluid. One TCR beta motif, made up of eight highly homologous variants, appeared characteristic of ankylosing spondylitis blood. In reactive arthritis synovial fluid and blood, some motif variants had been reported before.

The table lists this clonotype with many counts. Its target is not known. Generation of TCR beta libraries employed quantitative 5'-RACE incorporating molecular barcodes. Via MiXCR, TCRdb re-called the 5' RACE reads, giving one row per CDR3 protein. The table has fewer than 550,000 distinct CDR3 sequences, less than 6% seen once. The CDR3 spans 17 residues. V was pared by 4 bases and J by 0 bases, with 15 bases between. Germline V CDR1 and CDR2: SGHTA, FQGNSA. The chain employs TRBV7-2 and TRBJ2-2; D gene unclear. The origin of this receptor is a male donor with ankylosing spondylitis. Sequences were obtained from blood, either unsorted or a sorted T cell fraction (not recorded which). Here the CDR3 DNA reads TGTGCCAGCAGCTCCCTCCCCCCGGCCTCGAACACCGGGGAGCTGTTTTTT. Encoded protein: CASSSLPPASNTGELFF.